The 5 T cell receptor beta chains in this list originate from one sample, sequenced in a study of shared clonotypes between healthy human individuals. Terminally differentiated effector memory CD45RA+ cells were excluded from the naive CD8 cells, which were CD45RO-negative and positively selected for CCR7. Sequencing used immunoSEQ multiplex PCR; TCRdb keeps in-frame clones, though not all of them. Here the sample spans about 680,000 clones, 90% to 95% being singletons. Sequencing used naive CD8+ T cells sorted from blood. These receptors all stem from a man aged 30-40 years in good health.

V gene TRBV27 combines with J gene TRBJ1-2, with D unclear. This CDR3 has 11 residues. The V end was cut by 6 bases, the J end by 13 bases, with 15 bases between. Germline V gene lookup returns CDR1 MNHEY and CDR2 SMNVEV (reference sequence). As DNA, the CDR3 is TGTGCCAGCAGCCTAGGTGGGGTTTTCACCTTC. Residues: CASSLGGVFTF.

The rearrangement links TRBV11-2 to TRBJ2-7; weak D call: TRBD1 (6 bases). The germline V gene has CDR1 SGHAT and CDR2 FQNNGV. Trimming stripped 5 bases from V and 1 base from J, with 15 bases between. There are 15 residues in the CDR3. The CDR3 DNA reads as TGTGCCAGCAGCCTTGGGACACTTCTTTCCTACGAGCAGTACTTC. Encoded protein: CASSLGTLLSYEQYF.

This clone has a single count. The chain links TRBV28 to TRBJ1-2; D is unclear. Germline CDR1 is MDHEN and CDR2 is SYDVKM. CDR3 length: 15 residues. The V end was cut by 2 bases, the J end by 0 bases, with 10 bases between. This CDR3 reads CASSLRQAPNYGYTF. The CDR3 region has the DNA TGTGCCAGCAGTTTACGGCAGGCCCCTAACTATGGCTACACCTTC.

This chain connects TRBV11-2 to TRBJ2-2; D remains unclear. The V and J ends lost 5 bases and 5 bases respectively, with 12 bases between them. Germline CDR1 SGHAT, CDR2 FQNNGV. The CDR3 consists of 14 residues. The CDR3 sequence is CASSLSVGTGELFF. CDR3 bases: TGTGCCAGCAGCCTATCAGTTGGGACCGGGGAGCTGTTTTTT. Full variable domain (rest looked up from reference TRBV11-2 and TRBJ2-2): EAGVAQSPRYKIIEKRQSVAFWCNPISGHATLYWYQQILGQGPKLLIQFQNNGVVDDSQLPKDRFSAERLKGVDSTLKIQPAKLEDSAVYLCASSLSVGTGELFFGEGSRLTVL.

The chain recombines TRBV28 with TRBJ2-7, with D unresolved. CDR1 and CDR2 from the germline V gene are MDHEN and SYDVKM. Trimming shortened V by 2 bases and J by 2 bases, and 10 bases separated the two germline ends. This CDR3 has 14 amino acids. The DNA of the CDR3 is TGTGCCAGCAGTTTACAGTTCCAAACCTACGAGCAGTACTTC. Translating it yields CASSLQFQTYEQYF.